The rows below give T cell receptor beta chains drawn from one sample of a study of T cell changes during pregnancy in multiple sclerosis. Assay used: immunoSEQ multiplex PCR; TCRdb lists only in-frame clones, some missing. The sample carries approximately 11,000 clones, roughly 90% recorded once. Source: CD8+ T cells from peripheral blood mononuclear cells, taken in the first trimester of pregnancy. These receptors all come from a female donor in good health, enrolled as a control in a pregnancy study. CDR3s leave out the opening cysteine and the closing phenylalanine or tryptophan. A clone size is listed for some rows: how often the clone was seen (once, few, many), or a class if it is expanded.

J gene	V gene	clone size	CDR3 protein
TRBJ1-2	TRBV5-4	NA	ASSASGTGVGGYT
TRBJ2-5	TRBV6-6	NA	ASSSQGFSGETQY
TRBJ2-3	TRBV5-6	NA	ASSDETSGGIADTQY
TRBJ1-3	TRBV5-1	once	ASSLSPSRSGNTIY
TRBJ1-2	TRBV7-2	medium-sized	ASSSPRDRGVNGYT
TRBJ2-2	TRBV15	medium-sized	ATSGGTGDTGELF
TRBJ2-5	TRBV10-3	NA	AISEPYQTSGGETQY
TRBJ1-1	TRBV4-3	NA	ASRRNREGTEAF
TRBJ2-7	TRBV6-1	NA	ASSAGTGDNY
TRBJ2-3	TRBV7-6	NA	ASSLDKPYTQY
TRBJ1-1	TRBV9	NA	ASSYGQGGSTEAF
TRBJ1-6	TRBV11-3	NA	ASSSSVSGPLH
TRBJ2-3	TRBV6-1	NA	ASSEALLGPADTQY
TRBJ2-1	TRBV5-6	NA	ASSPTARYNEQF
TRBJ2-2	TRBV2	NA	ASSEPQAGELF
TRBJ1-2	TRBV30	NA	AWSSGTGMNGYT
TRBJ2-1	TRBV6-4	few	ASSDSQGGPYNEQF
TRBJ2-5	TRBV5-6	once	ASSLEAGQETQY
TRBJ1-2	TRBV4-3	NA	ASSQALGEAGYGYT
TRBJ1-1	TRBV7-8	NA	ASSTLTGGTTEAF
TRBJ2-1	TRBV30	NA	AWSDDRLPGNEQF
TRBJ2-1	TRBV6-4	few	ASSDSTSGGHNEQF
TRBJ1-1	TRBV7-6	NA	ASSPRQGAKTEAF
TRBJ2-2	TRBV7-3	once	ASSSGILTGELF
TRBJ1-2	TRBV10-3	NA	AISESGTGGDYGYT
TRBJ1-2	TRBV5-8	NA	ASSPGQGAEGYT
TRBJ2-2	TRBV30	medium-sized	ARKTSGGIYTGELF
TRBJ2-3	TRBV7-8	NA	ASSLNRGVTDTQY
TRBJ1-2	TRBV19	NA	ATETTGNGCT
TRBJ1-2	TRBV30	NA	AWSITGFGYT
TRBJ2-7	TRBV7-3	few	ASSLRGYEQY
TRBJ1-1	TRBV5-1	NA	ASSPSSGTTNTEAF
TRBJ2-2	TRBV2	NA	ASSDGQGSGELF
TRBJ2-7	TRBV29-1	NA	SVELTGRENYEQY
TRBJ1-1	TRBV19	few	ASSRTGLDTEAF
TRBJ1-5	TRBV4-3	NA	ASSQALRGPQPQH
TRBJ1-4	TRBV6-5	NA	ASSSGGEEKLF
TRBJ1-1	TRBV11-3	NA	ASSETGAPNTEAF
TRBJ1-4	TRBV4-3	NA	ASSRDSRGTNEKLF
TRBJ2-7	TRBV18	NA	ASSPDRDRVYEQY
TRBJ1-5	TRBV6-5	NA	AVLLGNQPQH
TRBJ1-3	TRBV30	NA	AGSGGNTIY
TRBJ2-3	TRBV19	NA	ASSIAASGTTDTQY
TRBJ1-3	TRBV10-3	NA	AITSGGLGNTIY